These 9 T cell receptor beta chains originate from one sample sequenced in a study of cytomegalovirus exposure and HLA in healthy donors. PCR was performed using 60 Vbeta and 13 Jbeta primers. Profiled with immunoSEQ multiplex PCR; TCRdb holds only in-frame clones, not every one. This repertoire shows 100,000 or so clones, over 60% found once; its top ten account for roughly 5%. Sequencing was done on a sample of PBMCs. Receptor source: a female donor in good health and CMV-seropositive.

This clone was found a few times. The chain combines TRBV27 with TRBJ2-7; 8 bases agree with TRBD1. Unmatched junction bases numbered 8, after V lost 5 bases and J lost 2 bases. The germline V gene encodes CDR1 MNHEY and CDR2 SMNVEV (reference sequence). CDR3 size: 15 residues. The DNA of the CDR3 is TGTGCCAGCAGTCCCAAAGGACAGGGTGCCTACGAGCAGTACTTC. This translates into CASSPKGQGAYEQYF.

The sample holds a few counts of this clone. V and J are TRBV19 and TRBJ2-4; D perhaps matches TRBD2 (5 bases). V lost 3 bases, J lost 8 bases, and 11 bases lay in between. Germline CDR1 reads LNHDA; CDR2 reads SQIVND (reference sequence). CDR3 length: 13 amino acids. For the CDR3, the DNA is TGTGCCAGTAGTATCCAGGTCGGGGACATTCAGTACTTC. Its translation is CASSIQVGDIQYF.

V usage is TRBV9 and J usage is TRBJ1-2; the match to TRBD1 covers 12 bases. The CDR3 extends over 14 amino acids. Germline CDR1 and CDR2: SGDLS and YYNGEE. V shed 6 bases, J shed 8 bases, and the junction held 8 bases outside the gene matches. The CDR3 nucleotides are TGTGCCAGCACCTCAACCGGGACAGGGGGCGGCTACACCTTC. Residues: CASTSTGTGGGYTF.

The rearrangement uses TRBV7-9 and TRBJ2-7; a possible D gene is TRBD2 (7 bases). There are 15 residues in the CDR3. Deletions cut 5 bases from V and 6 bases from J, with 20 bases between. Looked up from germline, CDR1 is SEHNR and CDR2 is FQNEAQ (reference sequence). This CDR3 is CASSPLAEGGGEQYF. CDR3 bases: TGTGCCAGCAGCCCCCTAGCGGAGGGGGGGGGCGAGCAGTACTTC.

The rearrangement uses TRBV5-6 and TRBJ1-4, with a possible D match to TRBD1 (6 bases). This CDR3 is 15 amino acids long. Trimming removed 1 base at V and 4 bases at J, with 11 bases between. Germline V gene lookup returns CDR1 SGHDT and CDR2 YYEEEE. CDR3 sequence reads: CASSLTTGGNEKLFF. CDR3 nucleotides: TGTGCCAGCAGCTTGACGACAGGAGGTAATGAAAAACTGTTTTTT.

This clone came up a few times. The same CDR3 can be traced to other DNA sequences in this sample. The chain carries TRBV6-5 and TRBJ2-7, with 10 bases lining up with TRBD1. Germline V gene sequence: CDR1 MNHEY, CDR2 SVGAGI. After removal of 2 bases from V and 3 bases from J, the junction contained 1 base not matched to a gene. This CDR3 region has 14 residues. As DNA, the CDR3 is TGTGCCAGCAGTTACCGGGACAGGGGCTACGAGCAGTACTTC. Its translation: CASSYRDRGYEQYF.

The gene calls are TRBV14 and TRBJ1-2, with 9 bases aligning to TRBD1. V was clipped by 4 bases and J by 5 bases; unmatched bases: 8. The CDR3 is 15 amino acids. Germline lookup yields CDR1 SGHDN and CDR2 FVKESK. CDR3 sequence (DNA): TGTGCCAGCAGCCTTGCCGGGACAGGGACTTATGGCTACACCTTC. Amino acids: CASSLAGTGTYGYTF.

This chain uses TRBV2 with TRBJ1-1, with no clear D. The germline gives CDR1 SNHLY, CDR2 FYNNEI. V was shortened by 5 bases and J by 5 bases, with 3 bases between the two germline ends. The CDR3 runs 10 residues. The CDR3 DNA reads TGTGCCAGCAGTCTGACTGAAGCTTTCTTT. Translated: CASSLTEAFF. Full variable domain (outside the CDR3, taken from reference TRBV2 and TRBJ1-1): EPEVTQTPSHQVTQMGQEVILRCVPISNHLYFYWYRQILGQKVEFLVSFYNNEISEKSEIFDDQFSVERPDGSNFTLKIRSTKLEDSAMYFCASSLTEAFFGQGTRLTVV.

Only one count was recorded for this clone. CDR3 DNA sequence: TGTGCCAGCAGCCTGGGACTGTCCGAAGGTCAGTTCTTC. This translates into CASSLGLSEGQFF. The chain carries TRBV11-2 and TRBJ2-1, with D tentatively TRBD2 (6 bases). The germline V gene has CDR1 SGHAT and CDR2 FQNNGV. V lost 5 bases, J lost 13 bases, and 18 bases lay in between. The CDR3 sequence is 13 residues long. Drawing the rest from reference TRBV11-2 and TRBJ2-1, the complete variable domain is EAGVAQSPRYKIIEKRQSVAFWCNPISGHATLYWYQQILGQGPKLLIQFQNNGVVDDSQLPKDRFSAERLKGVDSTLKIQPAKLEDSAVYLCASSLGLSEGQFFGPGTRLTVL.